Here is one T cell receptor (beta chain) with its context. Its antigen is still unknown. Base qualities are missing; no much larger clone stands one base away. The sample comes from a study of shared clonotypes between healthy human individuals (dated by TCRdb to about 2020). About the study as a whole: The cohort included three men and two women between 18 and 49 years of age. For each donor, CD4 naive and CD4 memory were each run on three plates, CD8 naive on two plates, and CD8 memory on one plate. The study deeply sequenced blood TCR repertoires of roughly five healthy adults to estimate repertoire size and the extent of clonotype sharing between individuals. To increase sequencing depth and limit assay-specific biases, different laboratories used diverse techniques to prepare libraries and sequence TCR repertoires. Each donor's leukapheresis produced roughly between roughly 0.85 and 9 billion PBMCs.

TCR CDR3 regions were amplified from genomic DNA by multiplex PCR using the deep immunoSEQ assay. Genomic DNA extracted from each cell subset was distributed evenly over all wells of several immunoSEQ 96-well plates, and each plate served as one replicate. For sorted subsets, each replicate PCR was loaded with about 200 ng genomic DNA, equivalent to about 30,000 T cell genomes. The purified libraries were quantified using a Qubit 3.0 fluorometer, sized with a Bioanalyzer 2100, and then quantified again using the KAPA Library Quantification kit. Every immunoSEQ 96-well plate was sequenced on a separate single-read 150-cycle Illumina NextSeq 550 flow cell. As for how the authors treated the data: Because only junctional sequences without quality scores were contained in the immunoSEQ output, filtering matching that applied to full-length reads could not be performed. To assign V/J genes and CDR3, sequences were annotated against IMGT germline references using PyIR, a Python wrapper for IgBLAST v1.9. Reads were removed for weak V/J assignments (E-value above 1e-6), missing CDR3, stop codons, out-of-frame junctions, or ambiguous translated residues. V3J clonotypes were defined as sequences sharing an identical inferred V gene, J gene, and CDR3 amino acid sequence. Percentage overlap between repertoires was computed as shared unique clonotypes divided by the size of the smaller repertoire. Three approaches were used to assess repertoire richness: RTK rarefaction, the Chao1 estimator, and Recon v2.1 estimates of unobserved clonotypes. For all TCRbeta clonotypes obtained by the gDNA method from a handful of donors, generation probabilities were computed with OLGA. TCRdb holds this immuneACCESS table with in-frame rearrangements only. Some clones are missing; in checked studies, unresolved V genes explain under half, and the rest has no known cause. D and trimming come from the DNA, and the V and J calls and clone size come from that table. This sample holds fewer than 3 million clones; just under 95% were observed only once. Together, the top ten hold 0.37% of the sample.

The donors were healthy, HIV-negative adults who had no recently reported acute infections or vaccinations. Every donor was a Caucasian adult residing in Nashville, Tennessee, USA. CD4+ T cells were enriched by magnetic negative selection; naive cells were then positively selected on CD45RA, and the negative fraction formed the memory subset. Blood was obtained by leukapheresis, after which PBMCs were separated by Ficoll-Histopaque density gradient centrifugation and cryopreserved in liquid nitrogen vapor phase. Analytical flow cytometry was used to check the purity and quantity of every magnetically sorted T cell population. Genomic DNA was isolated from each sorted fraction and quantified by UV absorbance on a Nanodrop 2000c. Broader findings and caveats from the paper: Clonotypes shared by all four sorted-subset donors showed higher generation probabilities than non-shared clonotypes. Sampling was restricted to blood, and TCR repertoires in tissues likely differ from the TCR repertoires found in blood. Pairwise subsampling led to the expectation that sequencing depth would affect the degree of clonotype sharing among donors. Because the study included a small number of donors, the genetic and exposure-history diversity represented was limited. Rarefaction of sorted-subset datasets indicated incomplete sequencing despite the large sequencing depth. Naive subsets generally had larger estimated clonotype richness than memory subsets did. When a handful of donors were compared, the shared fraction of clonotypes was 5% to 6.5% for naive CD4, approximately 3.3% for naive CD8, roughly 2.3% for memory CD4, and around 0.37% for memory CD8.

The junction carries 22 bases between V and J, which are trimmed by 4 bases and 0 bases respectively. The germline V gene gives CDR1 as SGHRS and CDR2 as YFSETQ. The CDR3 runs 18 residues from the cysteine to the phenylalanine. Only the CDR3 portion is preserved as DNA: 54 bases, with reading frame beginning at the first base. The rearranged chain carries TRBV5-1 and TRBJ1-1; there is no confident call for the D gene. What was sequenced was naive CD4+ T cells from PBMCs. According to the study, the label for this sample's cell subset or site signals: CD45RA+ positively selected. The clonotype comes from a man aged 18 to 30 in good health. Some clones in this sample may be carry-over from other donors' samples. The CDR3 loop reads CASSRALPSLTMNTEAFF. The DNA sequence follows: TGCGCCAGCAGCCGGGCCTTACCCTCGCTTACAATGAACACTGAAGCTTTCTTT.